This T cell receptor (beta chain) was captured in a study of shared clonotypes between healthy human individuals (dated by TCRdb to 2019 to 2021). As for the study more broadly: A few men and a couple of women, aged 18 to 49 years, made up the cohort. Per donor, leukapheresis produced somewhere between about 0.85 and 10 billion PBMCs. To estimate repertoire size and how much clonotypes are shared between individuals, the study performed deep sequencing of blood TCR repertoires from five healthy adults. To increase sequencing depth and limit assay-specific biases, TCR repertoire library preparation and sequencing were carried out by different laboratories using diverse techniques. For each donor, CD4 naive and CD4 memory were each run on three plates, CD8 naive on two plates, and CD8 memory on one plate.

TCR CDR3 regions were amplified from genomic DNA by multiplex PCR using the deep immunoSEQ assay. For each cell subset, the extracted genomic DNA was distributed evenly across all wells of several immunoSEQ 96-well plates, and each plate served as one replicate. For sorted subsets, 200 to 250 ng genomic DNA, equal to about 30,000 T cell genomes, was loaded into each replicate PCR. The purified libraries were quantified using a Qubit 3.0 fluorometer, sized with a Bioanalyzer 2100, and then quantified again using the KAPA Library Quantification kit. Each immunoSEQ 96-well plate was sequenced on its own single-read 150-cycle Illumina NextSeq 550 flow cell. As for the original processing: Because the immunoSEQ output included only junctional sequences and no quality scores, the filtering could not be the same as the filtering used for full-length reads. Sequences were annotated with PyIR, a Python wrapper for IgBLAST v1.9, using IMGT germline references to assign V/J genes and CDR3. Reads with weak V/J assignments (E-value above 1e-6), missing CDR3, stop codons, out-of-frame junctions, or ambiguous translated residues were removed. V3J clonotypes were defined by identical inferred V gene, J gene, and CDR3 amino acid sequence. Percentage overlap between repertoires was computed as shared unique clonotypes divided by the size of the smaller repertoire. Richness of each repertoire was evaluated using RTK rarefaction, the Chao1 estimator, and Recon v2.1 estimates of unobserved clonotypes. Generation probabilities were computed with OLGA for all TCRbeta clonotypes obtained by the gDNA method from several donors. TCRdb obtained this table from immuneACCESS and retained in-frame rearrangements with V and J assigned. These tables miss some clones; where compared with another copy, unresolved V genes account for less than half of the shortfall, and the remainder is unexplained. That table furnishes V, J and clone size, whereas the DNA furnished D and trimming. This sample has millions of clones in its table, and roughly 96% of those were observed once. The ten largest clones represent 0.1% to 0.15% of the sample.

Results and caveats for the whole study, not just this receptor: Even with the large sequencing depth, rarefaction of the sorted-subset datasets indicated that sequencing was incomplete. Based on pairwise subsampling, the degree of clonotype sharing among donors was expected to be affected by sequencing depth. Sampling was restricted to blood, and TCR repertoires in tissues likely differ from the TCR repertoires found in blood. Compared with non-shared clonotypes, clonotypes shared by all four sorted-subset donors had higher generation probabilities. The small number of donors limited the genetic and exposure-history diversity represented. Estimated clonotype richness was generally larger for naive than for memory subsets. When a few donors were compared, the shared fraction of clonotypes was about 5.5% for naive CD4, less than 4% for naive CD8, 2.3% for memory CD4, and 0.35% to 0.4% for memory CD8.

CDR1 and CDR2 are read off the germline V gene as SNHLY and FYNNEI. Compared with germline, V lacks 0 bases and J lacks 0 bases; bases without a gene match: 12. The CDR3 runs 19 amino acids, cysteine and phenylalanine included. Only CDR3 DNA remains: 57 bases, in frame from the first base. About this clone itself: Its antigen has not been determined. No much larger clone exists at a distance of one base, and base qualities are not known.

The donors were healthy, HIV-negative adults with no recently reported acute infections or vaccinations. Every donor was a Caucasian adult residing in Nashville, Tennessee, USA. CD4+ T cells were enriched by magnetic negative selection; naive cells were then positively selected on CD45RA, and the negative fraction formed the memory subset. After blood collection by leukapheresis, PBMCs were isolated using Ficoll-Histopaque density gradient centrifugation and then cryopreserved in the vapor phase of liquid nitrogen. Analytical flow cytometry was used to check the purity and quantity of every magnetically sorted T cell population. From each sorted fraction, genomic DNA was isolated and quantified by UV absorbance on a Nanodrop 2000c.

Sequencing was carried out using naive CD4+ T cells sorted from blood. The label giving this sample's cell subset or site can be read as: CD45RA+ positively selected. The rearrangement combines TRBV2 with TRBJ2-5, with 8 bases matching TRBD2. The sequence was collected from a man aged 18 to 29 in good health. The bases are TGTGCCAGCAGTGAAGCCGGGTCCCGGATAGCGGGGTACCAAGAGACCCAGTACTTC. Its protein product is CASSEAGSRIAGYQETQYF.